The 7 T cell receptor beta chains below were found in one sample sequenced in a study of cytomegalovirus exposure and HLA in healthy donors. With 60 Vbeta and 13 Jbeta primers, the PCR was carried out. TCRdb's copy holds only in-frame clones and misses some; the assay was immunoSEQ multiplex PCR. The table includes about 150,000 clones, about 74% detected once. Specimen: PBMCs. These receptors originate from a woman aged 40 to 50 in good health and CMV-seronegative.

CDR3: CASTSEGQPNTEAFF. CDR3 sequence (DNA): TGTGCCAGCACCTCGGAAGGACAGCCGAACACTGAAGCTTTCTTT. J is TRBJ1-1 and V is TRBV2, with D maybe TRBD1 (6 bases). V lost 7 bases to trimming and J lost 1 base, with 16 bases between them. Germline CDR1 is SNHLY and CDR2 is FYNNEI. The CDR3 covers 15 residues.

The chain carries TRBV2 and TRBJ1-2, with D possibly matching TRBD1 (5 bases). V was pared by 8 bases and J by 8 bases, with 15 bases between. Germline V gene data show CDR1 as SNHLY and CDR2 as FYNNEI. The CDR3 extends over 12 amino acids. The CDR3 DNA reads as TGTGCCAGCGGGGCCACTTTTAACGGCTACACCTTC. Its protein is CASGATFNGYTF. The entire variable domain, with the rest obtained from reference TRBV2 and TRBJ1-2, is as follows: EPEVTQTPSHQVTQMGQEVILRCVPISNHLYFYWYRQILGQKVEFLVSFYNNEISEKSEIFDDQFSVERPDGSNFTLKIRSTKLEDSAMYFCASGATFNGYTFGSGTRLTVV.

The sample holds one count of this clone. The CDR3: CASSQDQAGWNTEAFF. DNA for the CDR3: TGTGCCAGCAGCCAAGATCAGGCGGGTTGGAACACTGAAGCTTTCTTT. V is TRBV4-2 and J is TRBJ1-1, with D uncertain. V was trimmed by 0 bases and J by 1 base, leaving 12 bases between them. The CDR3 contains 16 residues. Germline assignment: CDR1 LGHNA and CDR2 YNFKEQ.

This chain links TRBV6-4 with TRBJ2-3; 7 bases fit TRBD1. The CDR3 runs 13 residues. The germline CDR1 and CDR2 sequences are MRHNA and SNTAGT. V gave up 8 bases and J gave up 2 bases; unmatched junction bases: 4. The CDR3: CASLDRLTDTQYF. The CDR3 nucleotides read TGTGCCAGCCTGGACAGGCTCACAGATACGCAGTATTTT.

The chain carries TRBV10-3 and TRBJ1-1; possible D gene TRBD1, 5 bases. The V gene's germline CDR1 is ENHRY and CDR2 SYGVKD. This CDR3 has 15 amino acids. The germline V and J ends were trimmed by 3 bases and 4 bases, with 15 bases remaining between them. The CDR3 sequence: CAISDSTVGGTEAFF. The CDR3 region has the DNA TGTGCCATCAGTGACTCGACTGTGGGGGGCACTGAAGCTTTCTTT.

The chain employs TRBV27 and TRBJ1-5, with 7 positions matching TRBD1. The trim removed 2 bases at V and 4 bases at J, leaving 5 bases unmatched. The CDR3 length is 15 residues. CDR1 MNHEY and CDR2 SMNVEV come from the germline V gene (reference sequence). The DNA for the CDR3 is TGTGCCAGCAGTTTAATGGCAGGGGGGAATCAGCCCCAGCATTTT. Protein sequence: CASSLMAGGNQPQHF.

Here the CDR3 DNA reads TGTGCCAGCAGCTTATTAGGGGGAGCTCCCACAGATACGCAGTATTTT. This codes for CASSLLGGAPTDTQYF. The chain has TRBV7-2 and TRBJ2-3; weak D call: TRBD1 (6 bases). V shed 2 bases and J shed 2 bases, with 14 bases lying between them. The CDR3 runs 16 residues. The V gene's germline CDR1 is SGHTA and CDR2 FQGNSA. The full variable domain, completed using reference TRBV7-2 and TRBJ2-3, is GAGVSQSPSNKVTEKGKDVELRCDPISGHTALYWYRQSLGQGLEFLIYFQGNSAPDKSGLPSDRFSAERTGGSVSTLTIQRTQQEDSAVYLCASSLLGGAPTDTQYFGPGTRLTVL.